A selection of T cell receptor beta chains follows, all from one sample in a study of PD-L1 blockade in urothelial cancer. Data came from immunoSEQ multiplex PCR; TCRdb stores just in-frame clones and leaves some out. The table has approximately 40,000 clones, 86% seen once. The source was PBMCs, collected around atezolizumab (anti-PD-L1) treatment. These receptor sequences come from a man in his fifties or sixties with urothelial cancer. The CDR3 runs from the conserved cysteine through the conserved F or W. A D gene is named only where the DNA matches it firmly. Expanded clones are given a class, and other clones once, few, many or no size at all.

J gene	clone size	D gene	V gene	CDR3 DNA	CDR3 protein
TRBJ1-1	NA	NA	TRBV7-6	TGTGCCAGCAGCAGGGACTTGGGCACTGAAGCTTTCTTT	CASSRDLGTEAFF
TRBJ2-4	NA	TRBD1	TRBV2	TGTGCCAGCACGGTCAGGGGGACCAAAAACATTCAGTACTTC	CASTVRGTKNIQYF
TRBJ2-7	NA	NA	TRBV5-1	TGCGCCAGCACCTCCGGGACACTCTACGAGCAGTACTTC	CASTSGTLYEQYF
TRBJ1-1	few	NA	TRBV7-6	TGTGCCAGCAGCAACGACAGGAACACTGAAGCTTTCTTT	CASSNDRNTEAFF
TRBJ1-3	NA	NA	TRBV7-8	TGTGCCAGCAGCTTAGATGGGGCCGCTGGAAACACCATATATTTT	CASSLDGAAGNTIYF
TRBJ1-2	NA	TRBD1	TRBV10-3	TGTGCCATCAGTGTGAGACAGGGGGTATCGAACTATGGCTACACCTTC	CAISVRQGVSNYGYTF
TRBJ1-2	NA	NA	TRBV5-1	TGCGCCAGCAGCTTGGCCCCGGTTAACTATGGCTACACCTTC	CASSLAPVNYGYTF
TRBJ1-2	NA	NA	TRBV30	TGTGCCTGGACTCCACTTAACTATGGCTACACCTTC	CAWTPLNYGYTF
TRBJ2-7	once	TRBD2	TRBV5-1	TGCGCCAGCAGCTTACTAGCGGGAGAGTTCTACGAGCAGTACTTC	CASSLLAGEFYEQYF
TRBJ2-2	NA	TRBD2	TRBV10-3	TGTGCCATCACCCGGGGACTAGCGGGGTCGAACACCGGGGAGCTGTTTTTT	CAITRGLAGSNTGELFF
TRBJ1-5	NA	TRBD1	TRBV6-6	TGTGCCAGCAGTTACGACAGGGTGAATCAGCCCCAGCATTTT	CASSYDRVNQPQHF
TRBJ1-1	NA	TRBD1	TRBV9	TGTGCCAGCAGCGACCGGGACAGTGGGGTCGACACTGAAGCTTTCTTT	CASSDRDSGVDTEAFF
TRBJ1-1	NA	TRBD1	TRBV7-2	TGTGCCAGCAGCACAGGGGGCGTTTATCACACTGAAGCTTTCTTT	CASSTGGVYHTEAFF
TRBJ2-2	NA	TRBD1	TRBV29-1	TGCAGCGTTCAGGGGGCGAACACCGGGGAGCTGTTTTTT	CSVQGANTGELFF
TRBJ1-1	few	TRBD1	TRBV11-2	TGTGCCAGCAGCTTCACAGGGGGCCGGGCTTTCTTT	CASSFTGGRAFF
TRBJ2-1	NA	TRBD2	TRBV14	TGTGCCAGCAGCCAAGGGACTAGCTTTGTCAATGAGCAGTTCTTC	CASSQGTSFVNEQFF
TRBJ1-2	NA	NA	TRBV6-6	TGTGCCAGCAGTCCCGTAGGAGGCTCCACTAACTATGGCTACACCTTC	CASSPVGGSTNYGYTF
TRBJ1-4	NA	TRBD1	TRBV7-6	TGTGCCAGCAGCTGGCAGTCACAGGGGGCGGGAGAAAAACTGTTTTTT	CASSWQSQGAGEKLFF
TRBJ2-5	NA	TRBD2	TRBV18	TGTGCCAGCTCAGCGGGACTAGCGGGAGAGACCCAGTACTTC	CASSAGLAGETQYF
TRBJ1-4	NA	NA	TRBV5-1	TGCGCCAGCAGCTTATCAGGGTTGAATGAAAAACTGTTTTTT	CASSLSGLNEKLFF
TRBJ1-5	NA	NA	TRBV2	TGTGCCAGCAGAGGGACATGGGGGCTAGGCCCCCAGCATTTT	CASRGTWGLGPQHF
TRBJ1-3	NA	NA	TRBV5-4	TGTGCCAGCAGTTATCGGGGAGGCAGCTCTGGAAACACCATATATTTT	CASSYRGGSSGNTIYF
TRBJ1-2	NA	TRBD1	TRBV7-9	TGTGCCAGCAGCTCTAGGACAGGGGGCTATGGCTACACCTTC	CASSSRTGGYGYTF
TRBJ2-1	NA	TRBD2	TRBV2	TGTGCCAGCAGTGTCTTTGGTAGCGGGAGTGTCGGGCAGTTCTTC	CASSVFGSGSVGQFF
TRBJ2-7	once	TRBD2	TRBV10-2	TGCGCCAGCAGAGAAGCGGGAGGGTACTACGAGCAGTACTTC	CASREAGGYYEQYF
TRBJ2-7	NA	TRBD1	TRBV7-9	TGTGCCAGCAGCACGGACAGGGGGGACTCCTACGAGCAGTACTTC	CASSTDRGDSYEQYF
TRBJ2-7	once	TRBD2	TRBV27	TGTGCCAGCAGGACGGGACTAGCGGGGGCCTACGAGCAGTACTTC	CASRTGLAGAYEQYF
TRBJ1-2	NA	TRBD1	TRBV19	TGTGCCAGTAAGGAGGGGGCAGCTAACTTTTTCCCCTATGGCTACACCTTC	CASKEGAANFFPYGYTF
TRBJ1-1	NA	TRBD1	TRBV6-1	TGTGCCAGCAGTAACACAGGGGCAGCGAGAAAGGCTTTCTTT	CASSNTGAARKAFF
TRBJ2-7	NA	TRBD2	TRBV7-2	TGTGCCAGCAGCTTAGGCCTAGCGGGGGGTATTATATACTTC	CASSLGLAGGIIYF
TRBJ2-7	NA	TRBD1	TRBV12-5	TGTGCTAGTGGTTTGGTCCCGGGACAGGGTCTGTACGAGCAGTACTTC	CASGLVPGQGLYEQYF
TRBJ2-1	NA	NA	TRBV4-3	TGCGCCAGCAGCCAAGGCCGCAGGGGAGAGCAGTTCTTC	CASSQGRRGEQFF
TRBJ2-6	once	NA	TRBV2	TGTGCCAGCAGTGATGGGCGGACAGCACTCTCTGGGGCCAACGTCCTGACTTTC	CASSDGRTALSGANVLTF
TRBJ1-5	few	TRBD1	TRBV7-2	TGTGCCAGCAGCCTCGGACAGGGTGTCGATCAGCCCCAGCATTTT	CASSLGQGVDQPQHF
TRBJ2-2	NA	TRBD1	TRBV5-1	TGCGCCAGCAGCTTGGGCCTCGTCACAGGGGGTCGGACCGGGGAGCTGTTTTTT	CASSLGLVTGGRTGELFF
TRBJ2-7	once	NA	TRBV6-1	TGTGCCAGCAGTGATGGGGGGTCGATTAGCTGGACTACCGAGCAGTACTTC	CASSDGGSISWTTEQYF
TRBJ2-7	NA	TRBD1	TRBV4-2	TGTGCCAGCAGCCCGCTTTCGGCGGGACAGGGGTTCCACGAGCAGTACTTC	CASSPLSAGQGFHEQYF
TRBJ2-1	NA	NA	TRBV5-4	TGTGCCAGCAGCTTAGCAGGGGGGAGGGAGCAGTTCTTC	CASSLAGGREQFF
TRBJ2-3	NA	TRBD2	TRBV5-1	TGCGCCAGCAGCCCCACGGGGGGAGATACGCAGTATTTT	CASSPTGGDTQYF
TRBJ1-1	NA	NA	TRBV7-9	TGTGCCAGCAGCCCTTTATGGAACACTGAAGCTTTCTTT	CASSPLWNTEAFF
TRBJ2-5	NA	NA	TRBV5-1	TGCGCCAGCAGCTTTGCGGGACAGCCACAAGAGACCCAGTACTTC	CASSFAGQPQETQYF
TRBJ1-6	NA	NA	TRBV23-1	TGCGCCAGCAGTCAATCCTGGGGGAGGATCGTTTCACCCCTCCACTTT	CASSQSWGRIVSPLHF
TRBJ1-1	NA	NA	TRBV19	TGTGCCAGTAGGGGGGACATCGGAACTGAAGCTTTCTTT	CASRGDIGTEAFF
TRBJ1-1	once	NA	TRBV6-4	TGTGCCAGCAGCCACAGTATCAACACTGAAGCTTTCTTT	CASSHSINTEAFF
TRBJ2-3	NA	NA	TRBV5-1	TGCGCCAGCAGCTTGGCCAAAGGGCGGGAAAGCACAGATACGCAGTATTTT	CASSLAKGRESTDTQYF
TRBJ1-6	NA	NA	TRBV9	TGTGCCAGCGGACAGACACTTCATAATTCACCCCTCCACTTT	CASGQTLHNSPLHF
TRBJ1-1	once	NA	TRBV9	TGTGCCAGCGGGAGGGCGAACACTGAAGCTTTCTTT	CASGRANTEAFF